The 11 T cell receptor beta chains in this list originate from one sample, sequenced in a study of T-cell memory formation after mild COVID-19 (dated by TCRdb to the early 2020s). Receptors were amplified or captured by 5' RACE. Sequencing took place on an Illumina NovaSeq 6000. TCRdb reran the public reads through fastp at Q25 and MiXCR, keeping productive beta chains. Identical CDR3 proteins give one entry, which carries the most common genes and DNA. The table for this sample lists over 500,000 distinct CDR3 sequences; 17% of them were counted only once. The ten biggest clones cover 8.1% of the sample. What was sequenced was PBMCs or a T cell subset sorted from them (not recorded which). The receptor set was obtained from an adult woman who had mild COVID-19 (a few samples of this study predate the infection). The sample titles of this study are shuffled in the database, so cell type and time point are left out; the donor was told from shared clones.

Ten or more counts support this clonotype. The CDR3: CATREGNGGEQFF. For the CDR3, the DNA is TGCGCCACCCGCGAAGGTAATGGGGGTGAGCAGTTCTTC. This chain joins TRBV5-1 and TRBJ2-1; D tentatively reads TRBD1 or TRBD2 (5 bases each). Trimming pared 9 bases from V and 9 bases from J, leaving 19 bases between. The CDR3 extends over 13 amino acids. Germline V gives CDR1 SGHRS, CDR2 YFSETQ.

The chain has TRBV12-3 or TRBV12-4 and TRBJ1-2; tentatively, D is TRBD1 (6 bases). The CDR3 is 14 amino acids. V lost 1 base and J 7 bases, leaving 13 bases between the germline ends. CDR3 bases: TGTGCCAGCAGTTTAGGTCCGGGGGCGCCTGGCTACACCTTC. It encodes CASSLGPGAPGYTF.

This clonotype was seen repeatedly, ten times or more. The CDR3 protein is CASSSPQRGDRETQYF. For the CDR3, the DNA is TGTGCCAGCAGCTCACCTCAGCGGGGGGACCGCGAGACCCAGTACTTC. This chain joins TRBV12-3 or TRBV12-4 and TRBJ2-5; TRBD2 agrees at 9 bases. Trimming took 6 bases from V and 5 from J; bases not matched to a gene: 13. This CDR3 region has 16 residues.

This clonotype was recorded at least ten times. The CDR3 DNA reads TGTGCCAGCAGCCGTTTGACGGGGTACAATGAGCAGTTCTTC. Protein: CASSRLTGYNEQFF. This chain links TRBV5-6 with TRBJ2-1; D perhaps matches TRBD2 (5 bases). V shed 4 bases and J shed 4 bases, with 12 bases lying between them. The CDR3 length is 14 residues. Germline CDR1 and CDR2: SGHDT and YYEEEE. Complete variable domain (other parts from reference TRBV5-6 and TRBJ2-1): DAGVTQSPTHLIKTRGQQVTLRCSPKSGHDTVSWYQQALGQGPQFIFQYYEEEERQRGNFPDRFSGHQFPNYSSELNVNALLLGDSALYLCASSRLTGYNEQFFGPGTRLTVL.

The chain has TRBV20-1 and TRBJ1-2; maybe TRBD1 (5 bases). Germline V CDR1 and CDR2: DFQATT, SNEGSKA (reference sequence). V gave up 0 bases and J gave up 5 bases, with 13 bases separating them. The CDR3 is made up of 14 amino acids. Here the CDR3 DNA reads TGCAGTGCTAGAGAGGGGACCGTCTATTATGGCTACACCTTC. This sequence encodes CSAREGTVYYGYTF.

The table lists this clonotype with many counts. CDR3 sequence: CASSWGVGGSYEQYF. DNA of the CDR3: TGTGCCAGCAGTTGGGGAGTGGGAGGGTCATACGAGCAGTACTTC. The rearrangement joins TRBV9 to TRBJ2-7; TRBD2 matches at 7 bases. CDR3 length: 15 amino acids. Germline V gives CDR1 SGDLS, CDR2 YYNGEE. J gave up 4 bases and V 5 bases, and 12 bases lay outside the gene matches.

This clonotype has a handful of counts. The chain carries TRBV13 and TRBJ2-3; the D is unclear. The germline V gene encodes CDR1 PRHDT and CDR2 FYEKMQ (reference sequence). The CDR3 length is 16 residues. V was trimmed by 2 bases and J by 0 bases, leaving 12 bases between them. In DNA form, the CDR3 reads TGTGCCAGCAGCTTAAGAACATTTACTAGCACAGATACGCAGTATTTT. Amino acids: CASSLRTFTSTDTQYF. Drawing the rest from reference TRBV13 and TRBJ2-3, the complete variable domain is AAGVIQSPRHLIKEKRETATLKCYPIPRHDTVYWYQQGPGQDPQFLISFYEKMQSDKGSIPDRFSAQQFSDYHSELNMSSLELGDSALYFCASSLRTFTSTDTQYFGPGTRLTVL.

The sample holds a few counts of this clonotype. The DNA for the CDR3 is TGTGCCAGCTCAACGAGCGGGGCGGGACTATCCTACGAGCAGTACTTC. This sequence encodes CASSTSGAGLSYEQYF. The rearrangement joins TRBV18 to TRBJ2-7, with 7 bases that match TRBD2. Germline lookup yields CDR1 KGHSH and CDR2 LQKENI. V lost 5 bases to trimming and J lost 1 base; unmatched junction nucleotides: 11. This CDR3 contains 16 residues.

This clonotype was recorded at least ten times. This rearrangement joins TRBV24-1 to TRBJ2-3; D might be TRBD1 or TRBD2, each matching 5 bases. V was shortened by 9 bases and J by 2 bases, with 8 bases between the two germline ends. In germline, CDR1 is KGHDR, CDR2 SFDVKD. This CDR3 contains 12 residues. The CDR3 DNA reads TGTGCCACCGCCGGGACCACAGATACGCAGTATTTT. Translating it yields CATAGTTDTQYF.

The chain couples TRBV5-6 to TRBJ1-6, with D possibly matching TRBD1 (6 bases). Trimming removed 0 bases from V and 10 bases from J, with 14 bases in between. Germline V gives CDR1 SGHDT, CDR2 YYEEEE. This CDR3 is 15 amino acids long. CDR3 nucleotides: TGTGCCAGCAGCTTGGGGGCCGGGACACCATCACCCCTCCACTTT. Protein sequence: CASSLGAGTPSPLHF.

This chain connects TRBV9 to TRBJ2-3; D may be TRBD1 (5 bases). The CDR3 sequence is 15 residues long. Germline CDR1 reads SGDLS; CDR2 reads YYNGEE. The V end lost 0 bases, the J end lost 0 bases, and 8 bases lay between the germline ends. Written as DNA, the CDR3 is TGTGCCAGCAGCGTAGGCAGGGCTAGCACAGATACGCAGTATTTT. As protein: CASSVGRASTDTQYF.